These T cell receptor beta chains were read from a single sample in a study of CD8 T cells in Susac syndrome. TCRdb redid the calling of the immunoSEQ multiplex PCR reads with MiXCR, one entry per CDR3 protein. The sample lists about 71,000 distinct CDR3 sequences, 95% to 96% occurring once. Sequenced material: CD4+ T cells from PBMCs. These receptors all stem from a human donor with multiple sclerosis. The CDR3 runs from the conserved cysteine through the conserved F or W. The D gene is left open where the match is weak. Some rows have no size entry. The others give once, few or many, or a class for an expanded clone.

clone size	CDR3 length	V gene	D gene	J gene	CDR3 DNA	CDR3 protein
-	14	TRBV29-1	TRBD2	TRBJ2-1	TGCAGCGTTGAATTAGGCGGGGGTGGCAATGAGCAGTTCTTC	CSVELGGGGNEQFF
-	15	TRBV7-9	-	TRBJ2-3	TGTGCCAGCAGCTTAACGGGGATTAGCACAGATACGCAGTATTTT	CASSLTGISTDTQYF
-	13	TRBV5-1	-	TRBJ1-5	TGCGCCAGCAGCTTGGACGTGAGTCAGCCCCAGCATTTT	CASSLDVSQPQHF
-	19	TRBV11-2	TRBD2	TRBJ2-3	TGTGCCAGCAGCTTCACCGCCGCGGGGAGCGGGGGCATAAGGGATACGCAGTATTTT	CASSFTAAGSGGIRDTQYF
once	15	TRBV9	TRBD1	TRBJ2-7	TGTGCCAGCAGCGCCGGGACAGGGACATCCTACGAGCAGTACTTC	CASSAGTGTSYEQYF
-	14	TRBV15	-	TRBJ2-3	TGTGCCACCAGCAGAGGTCTAGCAGCAGATACGCAGTATTTT	CATSRGLAADTQYF
once	15	TRBV20-1	TRBD1	TRBJ1-1	TGCAGTGCTAGCGATCCGACAGGGCAGAACACTGAAGCTTTCTTT	CSASDPTGQNTEAFF
once	15	TRBV20-1	TRBD1	TRBJ1-1	TGCAGTGCTAGAGATTCTGGACAGGGGTGGACTGAAGCTTTCTTT	CSARDSGQGWTEAFF
-	16	TRBV11-3	-	TRBJ2-1	TGTGCCAGCAGCCCCTTTAGGGGCTCCTCCTACAATGAGCAGTTCTTC	CASSPFRGSSYNEQFF
-	14	TRBV5-1	-	TRBJ2-1	TGCGCCAGCCATAGCGGAAACTCCTACAATGAGCAGTTCTTC	CASHSGNSYNEQFF
-	15	TRBV28	-	TRBJ2-1	TGTGCCAGCAGTCACGGGACAATACTGACCAATGAGCAGTTCTTC	CASSHGTILTNEQFF
once	19	TRBV12-3/TRBV12-4	TRBD2	TRBJ2-1	TGTGCCAGCAGGTCTAAGGAGCGGGGCCTAATTAGCTCCTACAATGAGCAGTTCTTC	CASRSKERGLISSYNEQFF
-	14	TRBV12-3/TRBV12-4	-	TRBJ2-2	TGTGCCAGCAGTTACACAGGGACCACCCGGGAGCTGTTTTTT	CASSYTGTTRELFF
-	14	TRBV3-1	-	TRBJ2-3	TGTGCCAGCAGCCTTCGGGGGACCGGAGATACGCAGTATTTT	CASSLRGTGDTQYF
-	15	TRBV2	TRBD2	TRBJ2-3	TGTGCCAGCAGCGACCTAGGACTAGACACAGATACGCAGTATTTT	CASSDLGLDTDTQYF
-	14	TRBV29-1	TRBD2	TRBJ2-7	TGCAGCGTTGATGTGAGCGGGGGGGCCTACGAGCAGTACTTC	CSVDVSGGAYEQYF
-	14	TRBV7-8	-	TRBJ1-1	TGTGCCAGCAGCTTAAACTCGAAGAACACTGAAGCTTTCTTT	CASSLNSKNTEAFF
once	13	TRBV20-1	-	TRBJ1-3	TGCAGTGCCAGTATAAGCTCTGGAAACACCATATATTTT	CSASISSGNTIYF
once	14	TRBV12-5	-	TRBJ2-5	TGTGCTAGTGCCCAAGGGGGGTACCAAGAGACCCAGTACTTC	CASAQGGYQETQYF